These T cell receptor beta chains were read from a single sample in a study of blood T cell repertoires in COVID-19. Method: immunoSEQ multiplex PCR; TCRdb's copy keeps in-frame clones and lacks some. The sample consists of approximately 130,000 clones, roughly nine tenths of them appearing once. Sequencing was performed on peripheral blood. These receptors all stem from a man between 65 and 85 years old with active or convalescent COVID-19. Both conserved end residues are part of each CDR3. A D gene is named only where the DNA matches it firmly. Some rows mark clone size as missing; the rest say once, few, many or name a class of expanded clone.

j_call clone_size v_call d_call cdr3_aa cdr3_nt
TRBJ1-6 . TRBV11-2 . CASSPLGGTGSPLHF TGTGCCAGCAGCCCCCTCGGGGGGACTGGGTCACCCCTCCACTTT
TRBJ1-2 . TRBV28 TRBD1 CASSLISGTGYGYTF TGTGCCAGCAGTTTAATTTCCGGGACAGGGTATGGCTACACCTTC
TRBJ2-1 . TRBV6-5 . CASSYSMGSLSNEQFF TGTGCCAGCAGTTACTCGATGGGTAGCCTCTCCAATGAGCAGTTCTTC
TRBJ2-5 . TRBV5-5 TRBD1 CASSLRSDRGIETQYF TGTGCCAGCAGCCTCCGGTCGGACAGGGGAATAGAGACCCAGTACTTC
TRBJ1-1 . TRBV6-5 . CASSYGQQMNTEAFF TGTGCCAGCAGTTACGGGCAACAGATGAACACTGAAGCTTTCTTT
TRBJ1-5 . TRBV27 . CASSIRPRDQPQHF TGTGCCAGCAGTATAAGGCCCAGGGATCAGCCCCAGCATTTT
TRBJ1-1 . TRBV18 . CASSPPAPGAFF TGTGCCAGCTCACCACCCGCCCCGGGAGCTTTCTTT
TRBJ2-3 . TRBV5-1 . CASSLAGTILDTQYF TGCGCCAGCAGCTTGGCGGGTACTATTTTGGATACGCAGTATTTT
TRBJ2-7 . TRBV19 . CASSTRLLPYEQYF TGTGCCAGTAGTACAAGACTACTCCCCTACGAGCAGTACTTC
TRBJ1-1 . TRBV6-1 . CASSEVGYLVIGEAFF TGTGCCAGCAGTGAGGTGGGCTATCTGGTGATAGGTGAAGCTTTCTTT
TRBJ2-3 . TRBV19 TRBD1 CASSSGTGDTDTQYF TGTGCCAGTAGCTCCGGGACAGGAGACACAGATACGCAGTATTTT
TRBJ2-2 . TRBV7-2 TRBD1 CASSLARTGTGELFF TGTGCCAGCAGCTTAGCCCGGACAGGGACCGGGGAGCTGTTTTTT
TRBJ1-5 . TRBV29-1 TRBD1 CSVEQGAGQPQHF TGCAGCGTTGAACAGGGGGCAGGTCAGCCCCAGCATTTT
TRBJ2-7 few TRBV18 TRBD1 CASSPPWTGLSYEQYF TGTGCCAGCTCACCACCCTGGACAGGGTTGTCCTACGAGCAGTACTTC
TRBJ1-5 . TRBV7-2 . CASSLRFPFGQPQHF TGTGCCAGCAGCTTACGTTTCCCTTTCGGTCAGCCCCAGCATTTT
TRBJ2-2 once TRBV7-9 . CASSYGGELFF TGTGCCAGCAGCTACGGCGGGGAGCTGTTTTTT
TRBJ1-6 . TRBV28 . CASSQHREDSPLHF TGTGCCAGCAGTCAACACAGGGAAGATTCACCCCTCCACTTT
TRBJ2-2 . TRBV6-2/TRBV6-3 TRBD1 CASSSLGQGMGELFF TGTGCCAGCAGTTCCCTTGGACAGGGGATGGGGGAGCTGTTTTTT
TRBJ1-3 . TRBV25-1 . CASSESWGVPGNTIYF TGTGCCAGCAGTGAATCATGGGGGGTACCGGGAAACACCATATATTTT
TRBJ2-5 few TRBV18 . CASSPNREETQYF TGTGCCAGCTCCCCTAACAGGGAAGAGACCCAGTACTTC